These 29 T cell receptor beta chains came from one sample sequenced in a study of cytomegalovirus exposure and HLA in healthy donors (dated by TCRdb to the late 2010s). Library method: the immunoSEQ multiplex PCR assay. TCRdb carries this immuneACCESS record with in-frame sequences only. Its versions omit some clonotypes, under half of them owing to an unresolved V gene in the studies checked, with the rest unexplained. For this sample the table gives some 99,000 clones, of which roughly 90% were detected only once. The top ten constitute 2% to 2.5% of the sample. Sequencing input: PBMCs. All receptors come from a young woman in good health and CMV-seronegative.

The J gene is TRBJ2-5, the V gene TRBV2; TRBD2 aligns across 12 bases. Germline values: CDR1 SNHLY, CDR2 FYNNEI. J gave up 5 bases and V 8 bases, and 12 bases lay outside the gene matches. There are 16 residues in the CDR3. The CDR3: CASQSGLAGIGETQYF. The CDR3 bases are TGTGCCAGCCAGAGTGGACTAGCGGGAATTGGGGAGACCCAGTACTTC.

The gene calls are TRBV9 and TRBJ2-5, with 8 bases lining up with TRBD2. With 6 bases clipped from V and 5 bases from J, the junction kept 9 bases outside the gene matches. CDR3 length equals 14 residues. Germline CDR1 reads SGDLS; CDR2 reads YYNGEE. The CDR3 DNA follows: TGTGCCAGCACCGCCGGGGGGGGTGCGGAGACCCAGTACTTC. This encodes CASTAGGGAETQYF.

This chain uses TRBV19 with TRBJ2-1; 13 bases agree with TRBD2. J gave up 4 bases and V 3 bases, and 9 bases lay outside the gene matches. The CDR3 has 18 residues. Germline CDR1 and CDR2: LNHDA and SQIVND (reference sequence). DNA of the CDR3: TGTGCCAGTAGTATGGGGACTAGCGGGACGGAGAGATACAATGAGCAGTTCTTC. It specifies CASSMGTSGTERYNEQFF.

V and J are TRBV7-2 and TRBJ1-1; TRBD1 aligns across 7 bases. Per germline, CDR1 SGHTA and CDR2 FQGNSA. CDR3 length: 14 residues. The J segment lost 7 bases and the V segment lost 5 bases, leaving 10 bases of the junction unmatched. This CDR3 reads CASSPRQGQGEAFF. The DNA of the CDR3 is TGTGCCAGCAGCCCGAGACAGGGCCAAGGTGAAGCTTTCTTT. The full variable domain, its missing parts supplied by reference TRBV7-2 and TRBJ1-1, is GAGVSQSPSNKVTEKGKDVELRCDPISGHTALYWYRQSLGQGLEFLIYFQGNSAPDKSGLPSDRFSAERTGGSVSTLTIQRTQQEDSAVYLCASSPRQGQGEAFFGQGTRLTVV.

This clone has just a few counts. V usage is TRBV15 and J usage is TRBJ1-1; no definite D call. V lost 0 bases and J 0 bases, leaving 11 bases between the germline ends. The germline CDR1 and CDR2 sequences are LNHNV and YYDKDF (reference sequence). CDR3 length equals 16 residues. The CDR3 region is CATSRDPGGMNTEAFF. As DNA, the CDR3 is TGTGCCACCAGCAGAGATCCAGGCGGGATGAACACTGAAGCTTTCTTT. Combining the CDR3 with reference TRBV15 and TRBJ1-1 gives the whole variable domain DAMVIQNPRYQVTQFGKPVTLSCSQTLNHNVMYWYQQKSSQAPKLLFHYYDKDFNNEADTPDNFQSRRPNTSFCFLDIRSPGLGDTAMYLCATSRDPGGMNTEAFFGQGTRLTVV.

V and J are TRBV9 and TRBJ1-4; TRBD1 agrees at 7 bases. Per germline, CDR1 SGDLS and CDR2 YYNGEE. Trimming took 0 bases from V and 5 from J; bases not matched to a gene: 4. CDR3 length equals 15 residues. The CDR3: CASSVEGRGNEKLFF. As DNA, the CDR3 is TGTGCCAGCAGCGTAGAGGGCAGGGGGAATGAAAAACTGTTTTTT. The complete variable domain, with remaining parts taken from reference TRBV9 and TRBJ1-4, reads DSGVTQTPKHLITATGQRVTLRCSPRSGDLSVYWYQQSLDQGLQFLIQYYNGEERAKGNILERFSAQQFPDLHSELNLSSLELGDSALYFCASSVEGRGNEKLFFGSGTQLSVL.

This clone was seen repeatedly, ten times or more. This rearrangement joins TRBV6-4 to TRBJ2-3, with 11 bases identical to TRBD2. Germline lookup yields CDR1 MRHNA and CDR2 SNTAGT. V shed 0 bases, J shed 2 bases, and the junction held 1 base outside the gene matches. The length of the CDR3 is 16 residues. The CDR3: CASSDSSGGATDTQYF. The CDR3 DNA reads TGTGCCAGCAGTGACTCTAGCGGGGGGGCCACAGATACGCAGTATTTT.

The chain employs TRBV5-1 and TRBJ2-1, with 9 bases identical to TRBD2. V shed 2 bases, J shed 1 base, and the junction held 7 bases outside the gene matches. This CDR3 has 17 amino acids. Per germline, CDR1 SGHRS and CDR2 YFSETQ. CDR3 loop: CASSFLAGSYSYNEQFF. CDR3 coding DNA: TGCGCCAGCAGCTTCCTAGCGGGGAGCTATTCCTACAATGAGCAGTTCTTC.

V is TRBV28 and J is TRBJ2-3; the match to TRBD2 covers 8 bases. The V segment lost 6 bases and the J segment 0 bases; nucleotides outside the gene matches: 5. Germline loops: CDR1 MDHEN, CDR2 SYDVKM. This CDR3 region has 15 residues. CDR3 in DNA: TGTGCCAGCAGATCGACTAGCGCTAGCACAGATACGCAGTATTTT. Translating gives CASRSTSASTDTQYF.

The chain links TRBV30 to TRBJ1-6, with D perhaps matching TRBD1 (5 bases). Per germline, CDR1 GTSNPN and CDR2 SVGIG (reference sequence). The germline V and J ends were trimmed by 3 bases and 9 bases, with 12 bases remaining between them. The CDR3 consists of 13 residues. This CDR3 is CAWSQGQGSPLHF. The DNA for the CDR3 is TGTGCCTGGAGCCAGGGCCAAGGTTCACCCCTCCACTTT.

The V call is TRBV4-3, the J call TRBJ2-1; perhaps TRBD2 as D (6 bases). V lost 0 bases and J 6 bases, leaving 15 bases between the germline ends. Germline-derived CDR1 and CDR2 are LGHNA and YSLEER. The CDR3 has 16 residues. In nucleotides, the CDR3 is TGCGCCAGCAGCCAAGAAACGGGGGAGTTAGGCAATGAGCAGTTCTTC. Encoded protein: CASSQETGELGNEQFF.

V gene TRBV6-6 combines with J gene TRBJ2-7; 9 bases align to TRBD1. The J segment lost 2 bases and the V segment lost 5 bases, leaving 10 bases of the junction unmatched. Germline lookup yields CDR1 MNHNY and CDR2 SVGAGI (reference sequence). This CDR3 is 16 amino acids long. The CDR3 nucleotides read TGTGCCAGCAGTCGACCATCCAGGGACAGGGCCTACGAGCAGTACTTC. Its protein is CASSRPSRDRAYEQYF.

The chain uses TRBV2 and TRBJ1-1; possible D gene TRBD1, 6 bases. V lost 6 bases, J lost 8 bases, and 16 bases lay in between. This CDR3 has 13 amino acids. The V gene's germline CDR1 is SNHLY and CDR2 FYNNEI. Here the CDR3 reads CASSQGTRGEAFF. CDR3 DNA: TGTGCCAGCAGCCAGGGGACGAGAGGCGAAGCTTTCTTT.

CDR3 sequence reads: CASSSQTYQETQYF. The CDR3 bases are TGTGCCAGCAGTTCCCAGACTTACCAAGAGACCCAGTACTTC. The chain recombines TRBV2 with TRBJ2-5; D is ambiguous. This CDR3 spans 14 amino acids. CDR1 and CDR2 (germline): SNHLY, FYNNEI. The germline V and J ends were trimmed by 5 bases and 0 bases, with 10 bases remaining between them.

The chain combines TRBV7-9 with TRBJ2-7; 7 positions agree with TRBD1. This CDR3 is built from 12 residues. V gave up 5 bases and J gave up 9 bases; unmatched junction bases: 7. Looked up from germline, CDR1 is SEHNR and CDR2 is FQNEAQ (reference sequence). The CDR3 region is CASSPTGWRQYF. The CDR3, as DNA: TGTGCCAGCAGCCCGACAGGGTGGAGGCAGTACTTC.

A few counts support this clone. This chain links TRBV9 with TRBJ2-2, with 7 bases lining up with TRBD2. CDR3 length equals 15 residues. CDR1 and CDR2 (germline): SGDLS, YYNGEE. The J segment lost 7 bases and the V segment lost 0 bases, leaving 6 bases of the junction unmatched. The DNA for the CDR3 is TGTGCCAGCAGCGTAGCGGTGGGGGGGAACGGGGAGCTGTTTTTT. Its translation is CASSVAVGGNGELFF.

V is TRBV7-3 and J is TRBJ1-4; 9 bases are shared with TRBD1. V lost 1 base to trimming and J lost 10 bases; unmatched junction nucleotides: 22. The CDR3 has 20 residues. Germline CDR1 and CDR2: SGHTA and FQGTGA. CDR3 DNA sequence: TGTGCCAGCAGCTTAATAGCACCCCCCGGGACAGGGCCAGTATTGAGAAAACTGTTTTTT. This gives the protein CASSLIAPPGTGPVLRKLFF.

This clone was counted between two and nine times. This chain uses TRBV4-1 with TRBJ1-3; D not resolved. The CDR3 has 12 amino acids. Trimming took 0 bases from V and 11 from J, leaving 8 bases between them. Germline CDR1 MGHRA, CDR2 YSYEKL. CDR3 residues: CASSQESGPIYF. CDR3 nucleotides: TGCGCCAGCAGCCAAGAGTCTGGCCCCATATATTTT.

The J gene is TRBJ2-2, the V gene TRBV19, with D maybe TRBD1 (6 bases). The CDR3 has 17 residues. Germline CDR1 and CDR2: LNHDA and SQIVND (reference sequence). V lost 7 bases and J 6 bases, leaving 24 bases between the germline ends. CDR3 nucleotides: TGTGCCAGTAACCACAGGGCCCTCCTTGCTCGTGCCGGGGAGCTGTTTTTT. Protein sequence: CASNHRALLARAGELFF. Filled out from reference TRBV19 and TRBJ2-2, the complete variable domain reads DGGITQSPKYLFRKEGQNVTLSCEQNLNHDAMYWYRQDPGQGLRLIYYSQIVNDFQKGDIAEGYSVSREKKESFPLTVTSAQKNPTAFYLCASNHRALLARAGELFFGEGSRLTVL.

The chain employs TRBV27 and TRBJ1-1, with unresolved D. The V gene's germline CDR1 is MNHEY and CDR2 SMNVEV (reference sequence). The CDR3 contains 16 residues. Trimming took off 1 base at V and 4 bases at J, with 16 bases between the two ends. The CDR3, as DNA: TGTGCCAGCAGTTTATACCCGGGTCGGGGAGGCACTGAAGCTTTCTTT. This gives the protein CASSLYPGRGGTEAFF.

The chain has TRBV6-5 and TRBJ2-1, with D possibly TRBD1 on 6 matching bases. The CDR3 loop spans 15 amino acids. The germline gives CDR1 MNHEY, CDR2 SVGAGI. The V end was cut by 6 bases, the J end by 8 bases, with 20 bases between. As DNA, the CDR3 is TGTGCCAGCAGCCATGTAGCAGGGGCCTGGGATGAGCAGTTCTTC. It translates to CASSHVAGAWDEQFF.

The chain has TRBV5-1 and TRBJ2-1; D is perhaps TRBD1 (6 bases). V shed 4 bases and J shed 8 bases, with 22 bases lying between them. There are 16 residues in the CDR3. Germline-derived CDR1 and CDR2 are SGHRS and YFSETQ. CDR3 sequence: CASSLVDDTGLDEQFF. The CDR3 coding sequence is TGCGCCAGCAGCCTGGTTGACGACACAGGGTTGGATGAGCAGTTCTTC.

V usage is TRBV6-1 and J usage is TRBJ2-3; no definite D call. The CDR3 runs to 14 residues. The germline V and J ends were trimmed by 5 bases and 6 bases, with 15 bases remaining between them. Germline V lookup: CDR1 MNHNS, CDR2 SASEGT. CDR3 amino acids: CASSWALVVDTQYF. CDR3 in DNA: TGTGCCAGCAGTTGGGCCTTAGTCGTGGATACGCAGTATTTT.

The genes are TRBV5-1 and TRBJ1-2, with D possibly TRBD1 on 6 matching bases. The V gene lost 0 bases and the J gene lost 4 bases, with 13 bases spanning the gap. The CDR3 has 15 residues. CDR1 and CDR2 (germline): SGHRS, YFSETQ. The CDR3 DNA reads TGCGCCAGCAGCTTGGGACAGGACCCAAGCTATGGCTACACCTTC. Translation: CASSLGQDPSYGYTF.

J is TRBJ2-7 and V is TRBV28; 9 nucleotides agree with TRBD1. Germline V gene data show CDR1 as MDHEN and CDR2 as SYDVKM. Trimming removed 10 bases from V and 0 bases from J; junction bases left unmatched: 1. This CDR3 is 12 amino acids long. The CDR3 is CATDRGSYEQYF. CDR3 nucleotide sequence: TGTGCCACGGACAGGGGCTCCTACGAGCAGTACTTC. Full variable domain (remainder filled in from reference TRBV28 and TRBJ2-7): DVKVTQSSRYLVKRTGEKVFLECVQDMDHENMFWYRQDPGLGLRLIYFSYDVKMKEKGDIPEGYSVSREKKERFSLILESASTNQTSMYLCATDRGSYEQYFGPGTRLTVT.

V is TRBV29-1 and J is TRBJ1-1; 9 nucleotides align to TRBD1. J gave up 4 bases and V 6 bases, and 6 bases lay outside the gene matches. Looked up from germline, CDR1 is SQVTM and CDR2 is ANQGSEA. The CDR3 runs 13 residues. The CDR3 spells CSVTGTGTTEAFF. The CDR3 region has the DNA TGCAGCGTGACCGGGACAGGGACCACTGAAGCTTTCTTT.

This clone was picked up a small number of times. The chain couples TRBV19 to TRBJ1-1; 7 nucleotides line up with TRBD1. The CDR3 is made up of 14 amino acids. With 5 bases clipped from V and 0 bases from J, the junction kept 3 bases outside the gene matches. Germline values: CDR1 LNHDA, CDR2 SQIVND (reference sequence). The CDR3 nucleotides are TGTGCCAGTAGTGTCGACAGGGTGAACACTGAAGCTTTCTTT. It is translated as CASSVDRVNTEAFF.

The chain joins TRBV2 to TRBJ1-2, with D possibly matching TRBD1 (6 bases). The germline CDR1 and CDR2 sequences are SNHLY and FYNNEI. This CDR3 has 12 residues. The germline V and J ends were trimmed by 3 bases and 12 bases, with 14 bases remaining between them. CDR3 protein: CASSERTAEHTF. CDR3 nucleotides: TGTGCCAGCAGTGAGAGGACAGCCGAGCACACCTTC.

The genes are TRBV4-1 and TRBJ2-4, with 10 bases that match TRBD1. Germline CDR1 and CDR2: MGHRA and YSYEKL. The CDR3 sequence is 17 residues long. V shed 3 bases, J shed 1 base, and the junction held 6 bases outside the gene matches. CDR3 sequence (DNA): TGCGCCAGCAGCCACCCCGGACAGGGGGGGGCCAAAAACATTCAGTACTTC. Its protein product is CASSHPGQGGAKNIQYF.